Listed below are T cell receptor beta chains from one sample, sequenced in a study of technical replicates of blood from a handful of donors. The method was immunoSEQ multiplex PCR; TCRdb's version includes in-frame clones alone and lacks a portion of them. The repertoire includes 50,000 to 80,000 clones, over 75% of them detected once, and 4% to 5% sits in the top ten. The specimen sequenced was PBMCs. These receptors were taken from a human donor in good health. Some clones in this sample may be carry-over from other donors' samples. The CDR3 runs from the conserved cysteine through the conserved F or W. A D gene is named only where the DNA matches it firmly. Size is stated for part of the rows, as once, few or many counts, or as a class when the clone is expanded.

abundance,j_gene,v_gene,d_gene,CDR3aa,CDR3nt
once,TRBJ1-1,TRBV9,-,CASSVELGAAAFF,TGTGCCAGCAGCGTAGAGTTGGGGGCGGCAGCTTTCTTT
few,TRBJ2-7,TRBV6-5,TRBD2,CASSYTSGSSYEQYF,TGTGCCAGCAGTTATACTAGCGGGAGCTCCTACGAGCAGTACTTC
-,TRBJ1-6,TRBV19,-,CASTPTDKNSPLHF,TGTGCCAGTACCCCTACAGATAAGAATTCACCCCTCCACTTT
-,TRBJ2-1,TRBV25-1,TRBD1,CASRATGVEDNEQFF,TGTGCCAGCAGGGCAACAGGGGTGGAGGACAATGAGCAGTTCTTC
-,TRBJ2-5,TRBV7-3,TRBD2,CASSLTFGRPGETQYF,TGTGCCAGCAGCTTAACGTTCGGGAGGCCAGGCGAGACCCAGTACTTC
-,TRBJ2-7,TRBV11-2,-,CASSWGGARGYEQYF,TGTGCCAGCAGCTGGGGGGGGGCCAGGGGTTACGAGCAGTACTTC
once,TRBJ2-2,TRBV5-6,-,CASSFLASRTGELFF,TGTGCCAGCAGCTTTTTGGCTAGCCGGACCGGGGAGCTGTTTTTT
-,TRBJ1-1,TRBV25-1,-,CASSGLTEAFF,TGTGCCAGCAGTGGTCTCACTGAAGCTTTCTTT
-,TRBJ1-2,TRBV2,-,CASSEQGSGGYTF,TGTGCCAGCAGTGAACAGGGGAGCGGTGGCTACACCTTC
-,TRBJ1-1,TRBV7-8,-,CASSLGHRNTEAFF,TGTGCCAGCAGCTTGGGACACCGAAACACTGAAGCTTTCTTT
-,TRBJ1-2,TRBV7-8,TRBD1,CASSPRDRGYGYTF,TGTGCCAGCAGCCCCCGGGACAGGGGCTATGGCTACACCTTC
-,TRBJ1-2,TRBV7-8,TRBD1,CASSQPGTGNGYTF,TGTGCCAGCAGCCAACCCGGGACAGGGAATGGCTACACCTTC
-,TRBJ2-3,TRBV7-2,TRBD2,CASSVSGGPQYDTQYF,TGTGCCAGCAGCGTTAGCGGGGGGCCTCAGTACGATACGCAGTATTTT
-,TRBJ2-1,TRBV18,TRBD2,CASSPQEGGGPLNNEQFF,TGTGCCAGCTCACCCCAGGAAGGCGGGGGACCTCTTAACAATGAGCAGTTCTTC
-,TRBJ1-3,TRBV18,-,CASSPAVLSGNTIYF,TGTGCCAGCTCACCAGCCGTCCTATCTGGAAACACCATATATTTT
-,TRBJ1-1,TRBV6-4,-,CASSDGPAKQAFF,TGTGCCAGCAGTGATGGGCCCGCCAAGCAAGCTTTCTTT
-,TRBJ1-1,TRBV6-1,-,CASSALAGRDTEAFF,TGTGCCAGCAGCGCATTGGCCGGGCGGGACACTGAAGCTTTCTTT
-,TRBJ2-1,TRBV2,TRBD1,CASSTWGTAYNEQFF,TGTGCCAGCAGCACCTGGGGGACAGCCTACAATGAGCAGTTCTTC
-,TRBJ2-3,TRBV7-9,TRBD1,CASSLEGTGLADTQYF,TGTGCCAGCAGCTTAGAAGGGACAGGGTTAGCAGATACGCAGTATTTT
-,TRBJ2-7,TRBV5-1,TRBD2,CASSPGDYTDEQYF,TGCGCCAGCAGCCCGGGGGACTATACCGACGAGCAGTACTTC
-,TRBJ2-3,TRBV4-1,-,CASSQVGGGFADTQYF,TGCGCCAGCAGCCAAGTAGGGGGGGGTTTTGCAGATACGCAGTATTTT
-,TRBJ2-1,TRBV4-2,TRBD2,CASSQVAGGLLNEQFF,TGTGCCAGCAGCCAAGTGGCGGGGGGGCTTCTTAATGAGCAGTTCTTC
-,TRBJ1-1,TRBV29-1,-,CSVDYAGQTLGTEAFF,TGCAGCGTTGATTATGCAGGACAGACTCTTGGTACTGAAGCTTTCTTT
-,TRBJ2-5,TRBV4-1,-,CASSQGQGDQETQYF,TGCGCCAGCAGCCAGGGTCAGGGCGACCAAGAGACCCAGTACTTC
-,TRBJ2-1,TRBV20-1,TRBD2,CGTGGLYEQFF,TGTGGAACGGGAGGGCTTTATGAGCAGTTCTTC
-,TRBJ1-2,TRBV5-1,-,CASSLERANYGYTF,TGCGCCAGCAGCTTGGAGCGGGCTAACTATGGCTACACCTTC
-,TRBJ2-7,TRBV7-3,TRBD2,CASSLLAGTPYEQYF,TGTGCCAGCAGCTTACTAGCGGGAACACCCTACGAGCAGTACTTC
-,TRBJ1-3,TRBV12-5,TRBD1,CASGLRTGGADTIYF,TGTGCTAGTGGTTTGCGGACAGGGGGCGCAGACACCATATATTTT
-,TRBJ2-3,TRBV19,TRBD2,CASSTSGYPDTQYF,TGTGCCAGTAGTACTAGCGGGTACCCAGATACGCAGTATTTT
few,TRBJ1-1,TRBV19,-,CASSNFRARGTEAFF,TGTGCCAGTAGTAATTTCAGGGCGCGCGGCACTGAAGCTTTCTTT
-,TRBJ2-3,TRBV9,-,CASSVDLMPRSTDTQYF,TGTGCCAGCAGCGTAGATTTAATGCCTAGAAGCACAGATACGCAGTATTTT
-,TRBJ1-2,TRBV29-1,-,CSVEAPGVNYGYTF,TGCAGCGTTGAAGCCCCAGGCGTAAACTATGGCTACACCTTC
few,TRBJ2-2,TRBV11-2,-,CASSSLNTGELFF,TGTGCCAGCAGCTCCCTCAACACCGGGGAGCTGTTTTTT
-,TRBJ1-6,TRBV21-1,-,CASSMRASLAGGSPLHF,TGTGCCAGCAGCATGCGAGCTTCCCTCGCGGGAGGTTCACCCCTCCACTTT
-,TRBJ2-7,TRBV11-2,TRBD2,CASSTRGSGNIRDYEQYF,TGTGCCAGCAGTACCCGGGGTAGCGGGAACATTAGGGACTACGAGCAGTACTTC
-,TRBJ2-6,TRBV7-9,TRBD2,CASSLAGLAGPSGANVLTF,TGTGCCAGCAGCTTAGCGGGACTAGCGGGTCCCTCTGGGGCCAACGTCCTGACTTTC
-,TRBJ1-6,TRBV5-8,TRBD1,CASSLNRGGNSPLHF,TGTGCCAGCAGCTTAAACAGGGGTGGGAATTCACCCCTCCACTTT
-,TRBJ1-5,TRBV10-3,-,CAISEGASGQPQHF,TGTGCCATCAGTGAAGGCGCTTCGGGTCAGCCCCAGCATTTT
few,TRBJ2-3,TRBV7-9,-,CASSSGTGKFADTQYF,TGTGCCAGCAGCTCAGGGACTGGGAAATTCGCAGATACGCAGTATTTT
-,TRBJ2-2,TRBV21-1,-,CASSKEVTGVRELFF,TGTGCCAGCAGCAAAGAGGTGACAGGGGTGAGGGAGCTGTTTTTT
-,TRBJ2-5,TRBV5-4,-,CASSLGQYKETQYF,TGTGCCAGCAGCTTGGGCCAGTACAAAGAGACCCAGTACTTC
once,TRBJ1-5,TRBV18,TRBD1,CASSPGTGGSNQPQHF,TGTGCCAGCTCACCCGGGACAGGAGGGAGCAATCAGCCCCAGCATTTT
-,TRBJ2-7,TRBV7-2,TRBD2,CASSLQRGAYEQYF,TGTGCCAGCAGCTTACAGCGGGGGGCCTACGAGCAGTACTTC